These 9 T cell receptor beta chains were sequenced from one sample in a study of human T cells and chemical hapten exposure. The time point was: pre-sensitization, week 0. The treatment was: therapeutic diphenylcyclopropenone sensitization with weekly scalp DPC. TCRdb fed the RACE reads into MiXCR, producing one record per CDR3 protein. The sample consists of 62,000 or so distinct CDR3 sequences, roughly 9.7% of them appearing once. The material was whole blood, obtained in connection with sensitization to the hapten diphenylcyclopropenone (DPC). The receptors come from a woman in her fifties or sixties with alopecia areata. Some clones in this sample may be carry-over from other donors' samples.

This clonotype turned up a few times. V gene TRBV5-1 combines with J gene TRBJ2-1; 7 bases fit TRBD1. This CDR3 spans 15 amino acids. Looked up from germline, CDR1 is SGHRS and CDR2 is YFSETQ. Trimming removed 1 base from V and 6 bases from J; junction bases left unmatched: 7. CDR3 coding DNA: TGCGCCAGCAGCTTGAATGCGGCAGGGGGCAATGAGCAGTTCTTC. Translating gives CASSLNAAGGNEQFF.

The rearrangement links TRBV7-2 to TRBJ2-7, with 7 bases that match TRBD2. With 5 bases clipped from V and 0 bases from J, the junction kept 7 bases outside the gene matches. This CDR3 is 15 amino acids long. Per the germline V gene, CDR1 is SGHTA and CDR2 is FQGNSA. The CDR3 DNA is TGTGCCAGCAGCAAGCAGTGGACTAGCTCCTACGAGCAGTACTTC. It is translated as CASSKQWTSSYEQYF.

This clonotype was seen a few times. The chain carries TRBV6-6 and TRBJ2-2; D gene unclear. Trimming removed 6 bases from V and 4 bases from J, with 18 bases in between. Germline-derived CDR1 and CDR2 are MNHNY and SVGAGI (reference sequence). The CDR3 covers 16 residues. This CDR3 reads CASSPKNKRITGELFF. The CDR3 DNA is TGTGCCAGCAGCCCAAAAAACAAACGAATCACCGGGGAGCTGTTTTTT.

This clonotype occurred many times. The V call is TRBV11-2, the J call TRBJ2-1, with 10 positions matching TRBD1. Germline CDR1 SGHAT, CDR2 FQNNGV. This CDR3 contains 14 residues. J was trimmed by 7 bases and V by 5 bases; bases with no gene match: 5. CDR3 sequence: CASSPRDRGNEQFF. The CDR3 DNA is TGTGCCAGCAGCCCGCGGGACAGGGGAAATGAGCAGTTCTTC.

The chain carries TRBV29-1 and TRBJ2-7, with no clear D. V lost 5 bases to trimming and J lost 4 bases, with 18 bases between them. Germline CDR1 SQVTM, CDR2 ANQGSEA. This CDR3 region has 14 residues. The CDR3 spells CSVLLSTDLYEQYF. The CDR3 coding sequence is TGCAGCGTTTTGTTAAGCACAGATTTATACGAGCAGTACTTC.

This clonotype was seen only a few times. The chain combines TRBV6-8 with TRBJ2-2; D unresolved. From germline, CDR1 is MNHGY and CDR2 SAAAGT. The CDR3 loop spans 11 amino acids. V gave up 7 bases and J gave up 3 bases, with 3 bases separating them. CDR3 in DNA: TGTGCCAGCACACACACCGGGGAGCTGTTTTTT. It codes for CASTHTGELFF.

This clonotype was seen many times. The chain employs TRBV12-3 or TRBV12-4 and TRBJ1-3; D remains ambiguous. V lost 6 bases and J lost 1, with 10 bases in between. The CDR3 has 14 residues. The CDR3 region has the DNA TGTGCCAGCAGGGTAGCGGGGTCTGGAAACACCATATATTTT. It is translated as CASRVAGSGNTIYF.

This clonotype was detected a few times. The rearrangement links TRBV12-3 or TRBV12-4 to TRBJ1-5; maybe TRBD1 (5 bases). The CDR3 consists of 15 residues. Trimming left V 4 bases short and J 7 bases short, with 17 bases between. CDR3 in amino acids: CASSSPTGTRQPQHF. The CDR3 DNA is TGTGCCAGCAGTTCCCCGACGGGGACGCGGCAGCCCCAGCATTTT.

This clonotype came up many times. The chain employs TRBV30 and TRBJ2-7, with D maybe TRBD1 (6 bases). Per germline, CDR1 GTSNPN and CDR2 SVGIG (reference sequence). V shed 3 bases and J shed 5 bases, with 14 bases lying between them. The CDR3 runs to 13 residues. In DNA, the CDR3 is TGTGCCTGGAGACACACAGGGATCAACGAGCAGTACTTC. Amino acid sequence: CAWRHTGINEQYF.